This T cell receptor (beta chain) emerged from a study of blood T cell repertoires in COVID-19 (dated by TCRdb to about 2020). As for the study more broadly: The collaborator samples originated in the United States, Italy and Spain and spanned the acute and convalescent phases of COVID-19. The material from the prospective study consisted of cDNA or gDNA derived from T cells, B-cell-depleted T cells, or PBMCs. Subjects who had been exposed to COVID-19, were actively infected with it, or had recovered from it provided the deeply sampled blood TCRbeta repertoires that made up the dataset. The repertoires were released in a freely available public database intended as a resource for research on the immune response to SARS-CoV-2. Samples were obtained from the ongoing ImmuneRACE study (first 160 participants) and from some 1,300 subjects provided by 6 global collaborators. Nearly every sample came with metadata listing a de-identified subject ID, COVID-19 status, age in years and sex. HLA class I and class II types, where available, came from metadata supplied by the sample provider rather than from assay-based typing. What the work shows at the level of the full study, not this receptor alone: The quantity of clinical and demographic metadata differed by source and by participant and was supplied without curation.

Each collaborating institution followed its own protocols to collect whole blood in K2EDTA tubes. For TCRbeta analysis, collaborators shipped samples in one of three forms: frozen whole blood, isolated PBMCs, or DNA extracted from either of those sample types. TCRbeta CDR3 regions were amplified from genomic DNA by means of the immunoSEQ Assay, a bias-controlled multiplex PCR. The paper's data handling went like this. Nucleated cell counts per sample were estimated from amplification of reference gene primers within the assay. To quantify the absolute abundance of each unique TCRbeta CDR3 rearrangement, sequence reads were collapsed and filtered. For each sample, productive Simpson clonality was calculated as the square root of Simpson's diversity index across productive rearrangements. What TCRdb holds here is the immuneACCESS table cut down to in-frame rearrangements. Part of the clones is not present; checked against another copy, under half of the missing clones reflect an unresolved V gene, and the others are unexplained. The V and J calls and the clone size are those of that table, but D and trimming were determined from the DNA. Present in this sample are more than 150,000 clones, about four fifths of which were seen just once. The ten largest clones take up approximately 0.5% of the sample.

In the case of this clone: Its antigen target is currently unknown. No base-level quality is on record; no much larger clone is a single base apart.

V ends up 6 bases short and J 0 bases short, with an unmatched junction base count of 7. The CDR3 measures 15 amino acids from cysteine to phenylalanine. CDR3 DNA is the only sequence kept; it has 45 bases, read in frame from the first base. The germline V gene (reference sequence) sets CDR1 to SGHKS and CDR2 to YYEKEE. The receptor was isolated from a man aged 55 to 70 with acute or convalescent COVID-19. The chain is encoded by TRBV5-5 joined to TRBJ2-7; TRBD1 matches 9 bases in the middle. Sequencing was carried out using peripheral blood. The bases read TGTGCCAGCATGGGGACAGGGAGCTTCTCCTACGAGCAGTACTTC. This encodes CASMGTGSFSYEQYF. Extended through the reference TRBV5-5 and TRBJ2-7 proteins, this CDR3 yields the full variable domain: DAGVTQSPTHLIKTRGQQVTLRCSPISGHKSVSWYQQVLGQGPQFIFQYYEKEERGRGNFPDRFSARQFPNYSSELNVNALLLGDSALYLCASMGTGSFSYEQYFGPGTRLTVT.